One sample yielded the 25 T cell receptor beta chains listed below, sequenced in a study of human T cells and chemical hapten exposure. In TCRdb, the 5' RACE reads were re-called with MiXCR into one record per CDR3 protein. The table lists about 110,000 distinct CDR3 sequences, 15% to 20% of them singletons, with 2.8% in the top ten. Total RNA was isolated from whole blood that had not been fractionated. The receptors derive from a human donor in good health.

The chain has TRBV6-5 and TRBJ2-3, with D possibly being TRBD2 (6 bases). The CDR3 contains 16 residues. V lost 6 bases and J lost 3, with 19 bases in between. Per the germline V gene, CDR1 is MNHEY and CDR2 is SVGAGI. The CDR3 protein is CASSIRAGRRTDTQYF. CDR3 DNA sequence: TGTGCCAGCAGCATAAGAGCGGGCCGCAGGACAGATACGCAGTATTTT.

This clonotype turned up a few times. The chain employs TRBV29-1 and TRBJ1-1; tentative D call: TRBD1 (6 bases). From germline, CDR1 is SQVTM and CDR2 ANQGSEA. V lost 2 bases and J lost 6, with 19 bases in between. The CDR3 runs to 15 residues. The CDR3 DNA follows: TGCAGCGTTGAAATTCTGGGGAGTAGGGGGGCTGAAGCTTTCTTT. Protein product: CSVEILGSRGAEAFF.

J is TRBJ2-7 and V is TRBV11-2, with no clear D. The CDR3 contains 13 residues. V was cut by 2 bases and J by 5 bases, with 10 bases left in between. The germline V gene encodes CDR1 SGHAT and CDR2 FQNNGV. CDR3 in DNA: TGTGCCAGCAGCTTATATTTGACGGACGAGCAGTACTTC. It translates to CASSLYLTDEQYF. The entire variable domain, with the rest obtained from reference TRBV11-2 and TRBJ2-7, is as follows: EAGVAQSPRYKIIEKRQSVAFWCNPISGHATLYWYQQILGQGPKLLIQFQNNGVVDDSQLPKDRFSAERLKGVDSTLKIQPAKLEDSAVYLCASSLYLTDEQYFGPGTRLTVT.

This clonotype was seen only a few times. The CDR3 sequence is CSVDGQGSGGYTF. DNA of the CDR3: TGCAGCGTCGATGGACAGGGGAGCGGTGGCTACACCTTC. The chain links TRBV29-1 to TRBJ1-2; TRBD1 agrees at 9 bases. Germline values: CDR1 SQVTM, CDR2 ANQGSEA. Trimming cost V 6 bases and J 7 bases; bases outside gene matches: 9. The CDR3 sequence is 13 residues long.

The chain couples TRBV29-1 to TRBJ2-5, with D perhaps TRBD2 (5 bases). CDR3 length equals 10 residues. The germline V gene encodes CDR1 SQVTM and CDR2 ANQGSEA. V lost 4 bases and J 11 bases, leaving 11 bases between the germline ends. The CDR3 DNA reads TGCAGCGTTGGATTATCGGGACAGTACTTC. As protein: CSVGLSGQYF.

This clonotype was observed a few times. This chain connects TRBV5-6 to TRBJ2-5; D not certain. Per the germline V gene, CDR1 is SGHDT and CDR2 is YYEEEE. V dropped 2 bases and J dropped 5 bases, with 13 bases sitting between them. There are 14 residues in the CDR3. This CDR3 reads CASSFRAALETQYF. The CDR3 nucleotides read TGTGCCAGCAGCTTTCGGGCCGCACTGGAGACCCAGTACTTC.

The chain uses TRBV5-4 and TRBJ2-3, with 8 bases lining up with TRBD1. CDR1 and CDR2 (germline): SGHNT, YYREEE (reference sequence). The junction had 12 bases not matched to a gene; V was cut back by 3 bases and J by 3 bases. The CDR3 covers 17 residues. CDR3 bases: TGTGCCAGCAGCTCCTCAGGGGGCGCCTGGAAAACAGATACGCAGTATTTT. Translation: CASSSSGGAWKTDTQYF.

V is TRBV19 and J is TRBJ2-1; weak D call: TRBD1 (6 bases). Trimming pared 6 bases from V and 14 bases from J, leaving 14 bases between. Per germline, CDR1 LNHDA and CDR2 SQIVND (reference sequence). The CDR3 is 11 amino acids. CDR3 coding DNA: TGTGCCAGTAGCCTACAGGGATTAAAGTTCTTC. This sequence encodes CASSLQGLKFF.

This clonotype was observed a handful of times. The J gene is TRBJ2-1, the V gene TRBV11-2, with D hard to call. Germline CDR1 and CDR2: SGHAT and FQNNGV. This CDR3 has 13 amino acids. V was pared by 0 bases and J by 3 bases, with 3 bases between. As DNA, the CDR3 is TGTGCCAGCAGCTTAGAACTCTACAATGAGCAGTTCTTC. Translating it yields CASSLELYNEQFF.

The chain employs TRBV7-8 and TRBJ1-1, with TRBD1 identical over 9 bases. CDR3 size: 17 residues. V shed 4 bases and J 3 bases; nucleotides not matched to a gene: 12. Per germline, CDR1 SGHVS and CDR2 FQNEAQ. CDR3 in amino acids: CASSSPWTGAGDTEAFF. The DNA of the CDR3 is TGTGCCAGCAGCTCGCCCTGGACAGGGGCGGGGGACACTGAAGCTTTCTTT.

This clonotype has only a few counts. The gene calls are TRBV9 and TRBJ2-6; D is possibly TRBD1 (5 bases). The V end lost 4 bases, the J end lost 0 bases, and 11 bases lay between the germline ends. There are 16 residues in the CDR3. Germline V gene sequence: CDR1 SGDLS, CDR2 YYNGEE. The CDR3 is CASSQTQGSGANVLTF. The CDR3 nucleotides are TGTGCCAGCAGCCAAACTCAGGGCTCTGGGGCCAACGTCCTGACTTTC.

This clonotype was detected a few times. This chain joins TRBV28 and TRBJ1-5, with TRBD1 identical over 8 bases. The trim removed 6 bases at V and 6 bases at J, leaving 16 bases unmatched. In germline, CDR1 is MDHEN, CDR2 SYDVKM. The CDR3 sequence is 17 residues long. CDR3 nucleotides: TGTGCCAGCAGAGGCCCAGGGGGCAACCCGGTTAGTCAGCCCCAGCATTTT. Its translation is CASRGPGGNPVSQPQHF.

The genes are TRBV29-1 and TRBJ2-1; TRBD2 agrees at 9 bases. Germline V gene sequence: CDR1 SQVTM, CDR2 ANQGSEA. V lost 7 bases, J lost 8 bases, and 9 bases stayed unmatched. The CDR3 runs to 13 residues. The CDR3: CSAGTSHRDEQFF. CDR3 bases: TGCAGCGCCGGGACTAGCCACCGGGATGAGCAGTTCTTC.

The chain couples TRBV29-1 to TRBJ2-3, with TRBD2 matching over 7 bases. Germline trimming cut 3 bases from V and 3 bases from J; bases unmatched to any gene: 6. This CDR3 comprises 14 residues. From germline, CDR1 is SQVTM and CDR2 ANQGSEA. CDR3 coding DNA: TGCAGCGTTGAGGGCGGGAGCGGAACAGATACGCAGTATTTT. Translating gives CSVEGGSGTDTQYF.

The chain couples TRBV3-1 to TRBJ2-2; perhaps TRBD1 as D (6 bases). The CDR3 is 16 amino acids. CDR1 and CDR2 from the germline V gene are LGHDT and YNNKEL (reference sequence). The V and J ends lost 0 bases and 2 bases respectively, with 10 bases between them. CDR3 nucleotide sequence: TGTGCCAGCAGCCAAGAAAACAGGGCAAACACCGGGGAGCTGTTTTTT. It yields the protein CASSQENRANTGELFF.

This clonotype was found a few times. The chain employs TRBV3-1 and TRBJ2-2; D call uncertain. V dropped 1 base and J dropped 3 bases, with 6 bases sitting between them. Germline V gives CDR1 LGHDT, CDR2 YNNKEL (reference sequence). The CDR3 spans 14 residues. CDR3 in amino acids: CASSQAPYTGELFF. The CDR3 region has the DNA TGTGCCAGCAGCCAAGCGCCTTACACCGGGGAGCTGTTTTTT.

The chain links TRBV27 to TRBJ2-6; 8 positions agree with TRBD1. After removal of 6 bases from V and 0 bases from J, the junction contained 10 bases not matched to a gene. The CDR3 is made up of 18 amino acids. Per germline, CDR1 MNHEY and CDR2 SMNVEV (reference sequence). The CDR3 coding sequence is TGTGCCAGCAGACCAACCGACAGGGGCTACTCTGGGGCCAACGTCCTGACTTTC. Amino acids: CASRPTDRGYSGANVLTF.

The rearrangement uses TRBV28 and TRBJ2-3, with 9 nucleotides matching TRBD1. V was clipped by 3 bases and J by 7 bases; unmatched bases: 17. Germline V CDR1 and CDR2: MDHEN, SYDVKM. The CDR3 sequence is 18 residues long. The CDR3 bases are TGTGCCAGCAGTTTCTTGGGGTCGGGGACAGGGAAACCGAATACGCAGTATTTT. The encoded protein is CASSFLGSGTGKPNTQYF. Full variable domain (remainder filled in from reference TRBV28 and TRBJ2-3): DVKVTQSSRYLVKRTGEKVFLECVQDMDHENMFWYRQDPGLGLRLIYFSYDVKMKEKGDIPEGYSVSREKKERFSLILESASTNQTSMYLCASSFLGSGTGKPNTQYFGPGTRLTVL.

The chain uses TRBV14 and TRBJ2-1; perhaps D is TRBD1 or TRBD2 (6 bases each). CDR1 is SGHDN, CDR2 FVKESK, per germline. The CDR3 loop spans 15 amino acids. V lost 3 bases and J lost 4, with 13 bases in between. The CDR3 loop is CASSHRGGLYNEQFF. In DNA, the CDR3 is TGTGCCAGCAGCCATCGAGGGGGACTGTACAATGAGCAGTTCTTC.

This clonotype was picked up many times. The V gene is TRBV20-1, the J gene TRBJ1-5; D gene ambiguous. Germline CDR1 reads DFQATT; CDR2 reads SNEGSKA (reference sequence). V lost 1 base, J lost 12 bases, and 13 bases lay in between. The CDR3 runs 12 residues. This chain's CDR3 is CSARADAGSQHF. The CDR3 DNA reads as TGCAGTGCTAGAGCCGACGCGGGCAGCCAGCATTTT.

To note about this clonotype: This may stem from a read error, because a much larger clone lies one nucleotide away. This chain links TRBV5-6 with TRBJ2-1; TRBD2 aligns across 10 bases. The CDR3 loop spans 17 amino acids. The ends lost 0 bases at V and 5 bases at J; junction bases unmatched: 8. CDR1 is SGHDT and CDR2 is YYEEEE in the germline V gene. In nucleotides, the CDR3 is TGTGCCAGCAGCTTGGTTCTGTCTAGCGGGGGCCACAATGAGCAGTTCTTC. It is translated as CASSLVLSSGGHNEQFF.

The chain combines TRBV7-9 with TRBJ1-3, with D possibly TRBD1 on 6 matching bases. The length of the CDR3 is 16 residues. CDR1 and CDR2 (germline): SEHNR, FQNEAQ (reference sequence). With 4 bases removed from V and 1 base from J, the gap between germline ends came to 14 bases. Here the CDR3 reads CASSSSFRGSGNTIYF. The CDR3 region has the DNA TGTGCCAGCAGCTCCTCCTTCAGGGGTTCTGGAAACACCATATATTTT.

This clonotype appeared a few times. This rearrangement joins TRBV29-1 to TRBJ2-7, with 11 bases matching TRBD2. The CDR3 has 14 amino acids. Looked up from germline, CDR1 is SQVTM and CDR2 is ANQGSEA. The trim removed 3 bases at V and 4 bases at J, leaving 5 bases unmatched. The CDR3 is CSVDRLAGSYEQYF. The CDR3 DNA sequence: TGCAGCGTTGATCGACTAGCGGGATCGTACGAGCAGTACTTC.

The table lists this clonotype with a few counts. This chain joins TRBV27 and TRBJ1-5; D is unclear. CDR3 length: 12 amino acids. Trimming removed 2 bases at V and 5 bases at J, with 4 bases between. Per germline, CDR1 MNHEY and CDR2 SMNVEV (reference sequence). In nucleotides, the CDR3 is TGTGCCAGCAGTTTACGGGATCAGCCCCAGCATTTT. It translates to CASSLRDQPQHF.

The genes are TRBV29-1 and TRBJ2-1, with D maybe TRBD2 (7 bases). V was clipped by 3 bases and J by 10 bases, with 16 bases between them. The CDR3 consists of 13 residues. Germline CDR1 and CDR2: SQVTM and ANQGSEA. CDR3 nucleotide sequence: TGCAGCGTTGATAAGGCAGGGGAGGGCGAGCAGTTCTTC. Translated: CSVDKAGEGEQFF.